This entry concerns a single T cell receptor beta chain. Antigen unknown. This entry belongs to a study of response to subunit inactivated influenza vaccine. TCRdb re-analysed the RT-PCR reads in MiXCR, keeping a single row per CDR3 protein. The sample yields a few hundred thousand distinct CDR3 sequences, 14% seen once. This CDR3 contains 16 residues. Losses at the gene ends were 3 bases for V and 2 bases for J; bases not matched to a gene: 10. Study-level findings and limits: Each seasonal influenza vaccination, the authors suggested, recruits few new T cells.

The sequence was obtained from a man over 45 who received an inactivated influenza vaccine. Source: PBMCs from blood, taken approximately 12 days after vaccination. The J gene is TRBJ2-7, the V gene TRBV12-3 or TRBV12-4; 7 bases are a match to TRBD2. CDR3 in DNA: TGTGCCAGCAGTTTTATGCTGTCTAGCGGTGCCTACGAGCAGTACTTC. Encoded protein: CASSFMLSSGAYEQYF.